The next 18 T cell receptor beta chains were all read from a single sample in a study of beta chain features in type 1 diabetes. Expressed TCRB transcripts were sequenced, since all the RNA that had been isolated was reverse transcribed. TCRdb's table, derived via immunoSEQ multiplex PCR, lists solely in-frame clones and lacks some. The table shows 300,000 to 350,000 clones, with approximately 13% occurring only once. Study-level results: Shortening of TCRB CDR3s, moderate but significant, appeared in all four CD4+ subsets of Type 1 diabetes patients.

These receptors' targets are unknown. What was sequenced was naive CD4+ T cells from blood. These receptors all stem from a woman under 30 with type 1 diabetes.

This clone was seen a handful of times. V and J are TRBV27 and TRBJ2-5; perhaps TRBD2 as D (6 bases). The V end was cut by 3 bases, the J end by 7 bases, with 6 bases between. Germline CDR1 reads MNHEY; CDR2 reads SMNVEV (reference sequence). The CDR3 length is 11 residues. CDR3 residues: CASSLGGTQYF. The CDR3 region has the DNA TGTGCCAGCAGTTTGGGAGGGACCCAGTACTTC.

This clone was counted a few times. The V call is TRBV30, the J call TRBJ2-3; TRBD2 agrees at 9 bases. This CDR3 spans 17 amino acids. The germline gives CDR1 GTSNPN, CDR2 SVGIG (reference sequence). J gave up 4 bases and V 2 bases, and 13 bases lay outside the gene matches. The CDR3 sequence is CAWSTTTGGRGADTQYF. In DNA form, the CDR3 reads TGTGCCTGGAGTACGACCACGGGCGGGAGGGGAGCAGATACGCAGTATTTT.

V usage is TRBV30 and J usage is TRBJ2-5; 7 bases map to TRBD1. V lost 4 bases, J lost 7 bases, and 12 bases stayed unmatched. The CDR3 covers 14 residues. Germline CDR1 and CDR2: GTSNPN and SVGIG (reference sequence). The CDR3 protein is CAWTPGTAWGTQYF. In nucleotides, the CDR3 is TGTGCCTGGACCCCCGGGACAGCATGGGGGACCCAGTACTTC. The full variable domain, in which reference TRBV30 and TRBJ2-5 provide the parts outside the CDR3, is SQTIHQWPATLVQPVGSPLSLECTVEGTSNPNLYWYRQAAGRGLQLLFYSVGIGQISSEVPQNLSASRPQDRQFILSSKKLLLSDSGFYLCAWTPGTAWGTQYFGPGTRLLVL.

This clone was recorded a few times. The chain joins TRBV5-4 to TRBJ1-1; D is possibly TRBD1 (6 bases). Per germline, CDR1 SGHNT and CDR2 YYREEE (reference sequence). The V end was cut by 5 bases, the J end by 8 bases, with 16 bases between. The CDR3 contains 13 residues. CDR3 protein: CASSRTGRAEAFF. The CDR3 DNA follows: TGTGCCAGCAGTCGTACAGGGCGCGCCGAAGCTTTCTTT.

The chain recombines TRBV7-3 with TRBJ1-1; 9 nucleotides line up with TRBD1. V was pared by 4 bases and J by 4 bases, with 1 base of the junction left unmatched. Per germline, CDR1 SGHTA and CDR2 FQGTGA. This CDR3 comprises 13 residues. CDR3 nucleotide sequence: TGTGCCAGCAGCTCGGACAGGGGCACTGAAGCTTTCTTT. This gives the protein CASSSDRGTEAFF.

This clone was seen only a few times. J is TRBJ2-3 and V is TRBV5-1; TRBD2 might be the D (6 bases). This CDR3 is built from 15 residues. Trimming shortened V by 4 bases and J by 2 bases, and 14 bases separated the two germline ends. The germline CDR1 and CDR2 sequences are SGHRS and YFSETQ. The CDR3 sequence is CASSTRRDTTDTQYF. The CDR3 nucleotides read TGCGCCAGCAGCACGCGGAGGGATACCACAGATACGCAGTATTTT.

The V call is TRBV5-4, the J call TRBJ2-7, with 12 bases fitting TRBD2. The CDR3 covers 16 residues. The V and J ends lost 4 bases and 1 base, in that order; junction bases with no gene match: 6. Germline CDR1 reads SGHNT; CDR2 reads YYREEE (reference sequence). CDR3 region: CASSLPGTSGSYEQYF. CDR3 bases: TGTGCCAGCAGCCTACCCGGGACTAGCGGGTCCTACGAGCAGTACTTC.

The sample holds a few counts of this clone. This rearrangement joins TRBV14 to TRBJ1-2; D not resolved. Trimming stripped 1 base from V and 3 bases from J, with 9 bases between. CDR1 SGHDN and CDR2 FVKESK come from the germline V gene. The CDR3 consists of 14 residues. CDR3 sequence reads: CASSQGVGDYGYTF. Written as DNA, the CDR3 is TGTGCCAGCAGCCAAGGGGTAGGAGACTATGGCTACACCTTC.

The J gene is TRBJ2-1, the V gene TRBV11-3; 7 bases agree with TRBD2. In germline, CDR1 is SGHNT, CDR2 YENEEA. The CDR3 spans 16 residues. The J segment lost 8 bases and the V segment lost 5 bases, leaving 15 bases of the junction unmatched. The CDR3 protein is CASSPFGGGGFDEQFF. The CDR3 nucleotides are TGTGCCAGCAGCCCGTTTGGTGGGGGGGGGTTCGATGAGCAGTTCTTC. The entire variable domain, with the rest obtained from reference TRBV11-3 and TRBJ2-1, is as follows: EAGVVQSPRYKIIEKKQPVAFWCNPISGHNTLYWYLQNLGQGPELLIRYENEEAVDDSQLPKDRFSAERLKGVDSTLKIQPAELGDSAVYLCASSPFGGGGFDEQFFGPGTRLTVL.

This chain uses TRBV2 with TRBJ2-2, with D possibly being TRBD1 (6 bases). CDR3 length: 17 residues. CDR1 and CDR2 (germline): SNHLY, FYNNEI. V was clipped by 5 bases and J by 0 bases, with 16 bases between them. CDR3 residues: CASSSFPRTANTGELFF. DNA for the CDR3: TGTGCCAGCAGTTCGTTTCCGCGGACAGCGAACACCGGGGAGCTGTTTTTT.

This chain uses TRBV5-1 with TRBJ2-7; possibly TRBD1 for D (6 bases). V lost 0 bases and J 2 bases, leaving 21 bases between the germline ends. Germline lookup yields CDR1 SGHRS and CDR2 YFSETQ. The CDR3 totals 18 residues. CDR3 residues: CASSLVGRGRQVAYEQYF. The CDR3 DNA is TGCGCCAGCAGCTTGGTAGGACGTGGTCGACAGGTAGCCTACGAGCAGTACTTC.

The V call is TRBV18, the J call TRBJ2-1; possible D gene TRBD1, 6 bases. This CDR3 spans 13 amino acids. Germline CDR1 KGHSH, CDR2 LQKENI. V was shortened by 3 bases and J by 10 bases, with 13 bases between the two germline ends. CDR3: CASSPGHAQEQFF. CDR3 sequence (DNA): TGTGCCAGCTCACCGGGACACGCTCAAGAGCAGTTCTTC. Together with reference TRBV18 and TRBJ2-1, the CDR3 gives the full variable domain: NAGVMQNPRHLVRRRGQEARLRCSPMKGHSHVYWYRQLPEEGLKFMVYLQKENIIDESGMPKERFSAEFPKEGPSILRIQQVVRGDSAAYFCASSPGHAQEQFFGPGTRLTVL.

There are a few counts of this clone. The chain joins TRBV13 to TRBJ2-1; TRBD2 matches at 11 bases. The CDR3 length is 16 residues. Germline V gene data show CDR1 as PRHDT and CDR2 as FYEKMQ (reference sequence). Trimming cost V 4 bases and J 8 bases; bases outside gene matches: 10. CDR3: CASSSPTSGSLDEQFF. DNA for the CDR3: TGTGCCAGCAGCTCCCCAACTAGCGGGAGTTTAGATGAGCAGTTCTTC. The variable domain in full, with the rest retrieved from reference TRBV13 and TRBJ2-1, is AAGVIQSPRHLIKEKRETATLKCYPIPRHDTVYWYQQGPGQDPQFLISFYEKMQSDKGSIPDRFSAQQFSDYHSELNMSSLELGDSALYFCASSSPTSGSLDEQFFGPGTRLTVL.

This clone was counted only a few times. V usage is TRBV30 and J usage is TRBJ2-7; D gene uncertain. The CDR3 sequence is 15 residues long. Looked up from germline, CDR1 is GTSNPN and CDR2 is SVGIG (reference sequence). Trimming took 0 bases from V and 2 from J, leaving 14 bases between them. The CDR3 DNA sequence: TGTGCCTGGAGTGTACGGCAGGTCCGCACCTACGAGCAGTACTTC. It codes for CAWSVRQVRTYEQYF.

This clone occurred a few times. This chain links TRBV7-9 with TRBJ2-3; 10 nucleotides line up with TRBD2. Germline V gene sequence: CDR1 SEHNR, CDR2 FQNEAQ (reference sequence). This CDR3 spans 15 amino acids. V trimming: 5 bases; J trimming: 1 base; junction bases outside the gene matches: 3. CDR3 region: CASSAGLAGTDTQYF. CDR3 sequence (DNA): TGTGCCAGCAGCGCCGGACTAGCGGGCACAGATACGCAGTATTTT.

This rearrangement joins TRBV7-9 to TRBJ2-5; 7 bases are shared with TRBD1. The germline gives CDR1 SEHNR, CDR2 FQNEAQ (reference sequence). The CDR3 contains 14 residues. Germline trimming cut 2 bases from V and 5 bases from J; bases unmatched to any gene: 5. This chain's CDR3 is CASSLSIRGETQYF. Here the CDR3 DNA reads TGTGCCAGCAGCTTATCAATCAGGGGGGAGACCCAGTACTTC.

This clone turned up a few times. The V call is TRBV29-1, the J call TRBJ2-1; 12 nucleotides agree with TRBD2. The CDR3 runs to 17 residues. Germline V lookup: CDR1 SQVTM, CDR2 ANQGSEA. The CDR3: CSIGTSGSRRSYNEQFF. CDR3 DNA: TGCAGTATTGGGACTAGCGGGTCGCGTCGAAGCTACAATGAGCAGTTCTTC.

This sequence joins TRBV28 and TRBJ2-7; 8 bases are a match to TRBD1. This CDR3 spans 13 amino acids. J gave up 3 bases and V 5 bases, and 3 bases lay outside the gene matches. From germline, CDR1 is MDHEN and CDR2 SYDVKM. Here the CDR3 reads CASSGDRFYEQYV. DNA of the CDR3: TGTGCCAGCAGTGGGGACAGGTTCTACGAGCAGTACGTC.